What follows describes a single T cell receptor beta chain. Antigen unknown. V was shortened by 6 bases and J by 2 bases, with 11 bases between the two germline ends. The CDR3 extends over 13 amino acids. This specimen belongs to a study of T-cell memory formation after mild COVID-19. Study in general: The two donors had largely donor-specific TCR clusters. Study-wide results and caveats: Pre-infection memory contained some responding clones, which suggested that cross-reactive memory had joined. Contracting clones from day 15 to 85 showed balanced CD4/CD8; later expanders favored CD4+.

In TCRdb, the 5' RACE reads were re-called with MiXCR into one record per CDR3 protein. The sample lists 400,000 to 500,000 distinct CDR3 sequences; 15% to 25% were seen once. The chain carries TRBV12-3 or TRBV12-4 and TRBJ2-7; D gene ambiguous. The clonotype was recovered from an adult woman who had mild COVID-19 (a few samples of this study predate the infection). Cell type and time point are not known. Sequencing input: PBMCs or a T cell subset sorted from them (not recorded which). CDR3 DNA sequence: TGTGCCAGCAGCACAACTAATGCCTACGAGCAGTACTTC. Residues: CASSTTNAYEQYF.